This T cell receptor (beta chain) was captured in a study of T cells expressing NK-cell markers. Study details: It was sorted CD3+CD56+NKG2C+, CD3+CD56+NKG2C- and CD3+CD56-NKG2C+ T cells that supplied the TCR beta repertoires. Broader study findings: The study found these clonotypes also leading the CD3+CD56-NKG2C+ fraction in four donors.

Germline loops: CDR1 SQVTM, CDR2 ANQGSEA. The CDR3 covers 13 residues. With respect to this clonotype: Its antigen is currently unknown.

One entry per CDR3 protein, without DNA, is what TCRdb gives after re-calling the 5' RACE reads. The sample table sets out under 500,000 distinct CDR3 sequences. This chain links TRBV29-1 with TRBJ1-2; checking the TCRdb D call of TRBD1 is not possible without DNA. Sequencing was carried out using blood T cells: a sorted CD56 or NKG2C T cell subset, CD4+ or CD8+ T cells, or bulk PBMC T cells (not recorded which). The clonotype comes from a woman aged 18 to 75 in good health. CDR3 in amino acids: CSVGGGANYGYTF. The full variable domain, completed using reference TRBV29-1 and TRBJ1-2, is SAVISQKPSRDICQRGTSLTIQCQVDSQVTMMFWYRQQPGQSLTLIATANQGSEATYESGFVIDKFPISRPNLTFSTLTVSNMSPEDSSIYLCSVGGGANYGYTFGSGTRLTVV.